Detailed here is one TCR beta chain. Its antigen is currently unknown. The protocol was immunoSEQ multiplex PCR, while the TCRdb copy is restricted to in-frame clones and leaves out a portion. The data show roughly 700,000 clones, around 92% seen once. The data derive from a study of Ad26.COV2.S vaccination and SARS-CoV-2 variants. About the research overall: Donor joined the COV1001 Ad26.COV2.S trial arm.

Treatment indicated: some 19 received Ad26.COV2.S at low or high dose, single or two shots; several received placebo; per-sample allocation not given. Sample collection was performed on day 63 after the first vaccine or placebo injection. The study, taken as a whole, reports: A substantial breadth of spike-specific CD8+ and CD4+ T cell responses after vaccination has been reported.

The V and J ends lost 5 bases and 2 bases respectively, with 10 bases between them. CDR3 length equals 13 residues. The source material was peripheral blood, sampled in a trial of Ad26.COV2.S vaccine versus placebo. The gene calls are TRBV12-3 or TRBV12-4 and TRBJ2-7, with D maybe TRBD2 (5 bases). The origin of this receptor is a person aged 18 to 65 who received the Ad26.COV2.S COVID-19 vaccine or a placebo. CDR3 loop: CASSPTTTYEQYF. The CDR3 nucleotides are TGTGCCAGCAGTCCGACTACTACCTACGAGCAGTACTTC.